The 21 T cell receptor beta chains in this list originate from one sample, sequenced in a study of OX40 agonist ivuxolimab in advanced cancers. Sequencing used immunoSEQ multiplex PCR; TCRdb keeps in-frame clones, though not all of them. The sample carries 30,000 to 45,000 clones, more than 70% recorded once. The sequences come from CD4+ or CD8+ T cells sorted from blood, collected in a trial of the OX40 agonist ivuxolimab. All receptors derive from an adult with an advanced solid tumor such as melanoma, head and neck, liver or kidney cancer.

The chain joins TRBV30 to TRBJ1-1; D unresolved. Trimming took off 2 bases at V and 4 bases at J, with 11 bases between the two ends. Germline-derived CDR1 and CDR2 are GTSNPN and SVGIG (reference sequence). This CDR3 comprises 13 residues. In nucleotides, the CDR3 is TGTGCCTGGAGTCCTCTGAACCCCACTGAAGCTTTCTTT. Protein sequence: CAWSPLNPTEAFF.

The chain has TRBV6-1 and TRBJ1-1, with D unresolved. Per the germline V gene, CDR1 is MNHNS and CDR2 is SASEGT. The V end was cut by 6 bases, the J end by 6 bases, with 17 bases between. The CDR3 runs 14 residues. The CDR3, as DNA: TGTGCCAGCAGCGTCAGCTCCCATCTTTCTGAAGCTTTCTTT. Amino acids: CASSVSSHLSEAFF.

CDR3 coding DNA: TGTGCCAGCAGCCTTACTAGCGGGCGTAGGGCTGAGCAGTTCTTC. Protein sequence: CASSLTSGRRAEQFF. The chain joins TRBV7-9 to TRBJ2-1, with 9 bases identical to TRBD2. The germline CDR1 and CDR2 sequences are SEHNR and FQNEAQ (reference sequence). Losses at the gene ends were 5 bases for V and 9 bases for J; bases not matched to a gene: 11. The CDR3 spans 15 residues.

The rearrangement uses TRBV5-8 and TRBJ1-1; D possibly corresponds to TRBD1 (5 bases). The V gene lost 4 bases and the J gene lost 1 base, with 11 bases spanning the gap. CDR1 and CDR2 (germline): SGHTS, YDEGEE. This CDR3 region has 14 residues. This chain's CDR3 is CASSPWQGNTEAFF. DNA for the CDR3: TGTGCCAGCAGCCCCTGGCAGGGGAACACTGAAGCTTTCTTT.

V gene TRBV2 combines with J gene TRBJ2-7, with 9 bases fitting TRBD2. Trimming removed 7 bases from V and 2 bases from J; junction bases left unmatched: 15. The germline gives CDR1 SNHLY, CDR2 FYNNEI. The CDR3 runs 17 residues. CDR3 nucleotide sequence: TGTGCCAGCATTCGGTCCAGGACTAGCGTCTCGACCTACGAGCAGTACTTC. As protein: CASIRSRTSVSTYEQYF.

The chain is built from TRBV27 and TRBJ2-1; TRBD1 matches 10 bases. The CDR3 is made up of 16 amino acids. CDR1 MNHEY and CDR2 SMNVEV come from the germline V gene (reference sequence). V lost 5 bases, J lost 2 bases, and 6 bases stayed unmatched. CDR3 protein: CASSTRDRGAYNEQFF. CDR3 coding DNA: TGTGCCAGCAGTACCCGGGACAGGGGCGCCTACAATGAGCAGTTCTTC.

The chain carries TRBV5-6 and TRBJ1-3; perhaps TRBD1 as D (6 bases). V dropped 3 bases and J dropped 0 bases, with 16 bases sitting between them. CDR3 length: 17 amino acids. Germline loops: CDR1 SGHDT, CDR2 YYEEEE. The CDR3 loop is CASSSSGVPLSGNTIYF. CDR3 nucleotide sequence: TGTGCCAGCAGCTCATCAGGGGTCCCACTCTCTGGAAACACCATATATTTT.

The chain joins TRBV6-6 to TRBJ2-7; possibly TRBD1 or TRBD2 for D (6 bases each). Trimming cost V 5 bases and J 3 bases, with 11 bases left between them. CDR1 and CDR2 (germline): MNHNY, SVGAGI (reference sequence). The CDR3 has 13 residues. DNA for the CDR3: TGTGCCAGCAGTGAGGGGGGAGTCTACGAGCAGTACTTC. It translates to CASSEGGVYEQYF.

The chain has TRBV5-1 and TRBJ2-2, with D possibly being TRBD2 (6 bases). There are 15 residues in the CDR3. The V end was cut by 2 bases, the J end by 1 base, with 9 bases between. In germline, CDR1 is SGHRS, CDR2 YFSETQ. The CDR3 is CASSFRGRNTGELFF. In nucleotides, the CDR3 is TGCGCCAGCAGCTTTCGGGGGAGGAACACCGGGGAGCTGTTTTTT. The full variable domain, its missing parts supplied by reference TRBV5-1 and TRBJ2-2, is KAGVTQTPRYLIKTRGQQVTLSCSPISGHRSVSWYQQTPGQGLQFLFEYFSETQRNKGNFPGRFSGRQFSNSRSEMNVSTLELGDSALYLCASSFRGRNTGELFFGEGSRLTVL.

V gene TRBV29-1 combines with J gene TRBJ2-1; unclear D gene. The germline V gene has CDR1 SQVTM and CDR2 ANQGSEA. This CDR3 has 13 residues. V was clipped by 1 base and J by 0 bases, with 4 bases between them. The CDR3 coding sequence is TGCAGCGTTGAAGGTAGCTCCTACAATGAGCAGTTCTTC. Translation: CSVEGSSYNEQFF.

The chain recombines TRBV4-2 with TRBJ2-7; possible D gene TRBD1, 6 bases. There are 17 residues in the CDR3. Trimming took 1 base from V and 0 from J, leaving 16 bases between them. CDR1 is LGHNA and CDR2 is YNFKEQ in the germline V gene. CDR3 coding DNA: TGTGCCAGCAGCCAAGTTGGGGGCCGCCCCGACTCCTACGAGCAGTACTTC. Its translation is CASSQVGGRPDSYEQYF.

This chain joins TRBV28 and TRBJ2-7; 7 bases match TRBD1. Germline assignment: CDR1 MDHEN and CDR2 SYDVKM. V lost 7 bases, J lost 2 bases, and 5 bases stayed unmatched. CDR3 length: 13 amino acids. The DNA for the CDR3 is TGTGCCAGCACCCGGGACAGTACCTACGAGCAGTACTTC. Translating it yields CASTRDSTYEQYF.

This rearrangement joins TRBV12-5 to TRBJ2-1; TRBD1 is a possible D gene (5 bases). V lost 6 bases and J lost 9, with 12 bases in between. Germline lookup yields CDR1 LGHNT and CDR2 FRNRAP. This CDR3 contains 12 residues. In DNA form, the CDR3 reads TGTGCTAGTGGCCCAGGGTTCGGTGAGCAGTTCTTC. Its protein is CASGPGFGEQFF. The variable domain in full, with the rest retrieved from reference TRBV12-5 and TRBJ2-1, is DARVTQTPRHKVTEMGQEVTMRCQPILGHNTVFWYRQTMMQGLELLAYFRNRAPLDDSGMPKDRFSAEMPDATLATLKIQPSEPRDSAVYFCASGPGFGEQFFGPGTRLTVL.

J is TRBJ2-4 and V is TRBV11-2, with D perhaps matching TRBD2 (6 bases). V lost 5 bases, J lost 5 bases, and 16 bases lay in between. The V gene's germline CDR1 is SGHAT and CDR2 FQNNGV. CDR3 length equals 15 residues. CDR3: CASSTSFGGENIQYF. The CDR3 nucleotides are TGTGCCAGCAGCACTAGCTTCGGCGGCGAAAACATTCAGTACTTC.

The J gene is TRBJ2-1, the V gene TRBV5-6; 8 bases line up with TRBD2. CDR1 and CDR2 (germline): SGHDT, YYEEEE. The junction had 10 bases not matched to a gene; V was cut back by 7 bases and J by 7 bases. There are 14 residues in the CDR3. The CDR3 nucleotides are TGTGCCAGCGGACCCTACCAGCGGGAGAATGAGCAGTTCTTC. This codes for CASGPYQRENEQFF.

The chain links TRBV11-3 to TRBJ2-3; TRBD2 aligns across 11 bases. The length of the CDR3 is 17 residues. Germline assignment: CDR1 SGHNT and CDR2 YENEEA. V shed 5 bases and J 5 bases; nucleotides not matched to a gene: 12. Here the CDR3 DNA reads TGTGCCAGCAGCAACCCATATAGCGGGGGGGCTGGAGATACGCAGTATTTT. Translation gives CASSNPYSGGAGDTQYF. Together with reference TRBV11-3 and TRBJ2-3, the CDR3 gives the full variable domain: EAGVVQSPRYKIIEKKQPVAFWCNPISGHNTLYWYLQNLGQGPELLIRYENEEAVDDSQLPKDRFSAERLKGVDSTLKIQPAELGDSAVYLCASSNPYSGGAGDTQYFGPGTRLTVL.

This clone turned up a few times. The rearrangement uses TRBV6-5 and TRBJ2-3, with TRBD1 matching over 7 bases. The germline CDR1 and CDR2 sequences are MNHEY and SVGAGI. The CDR3 loop spans 14 amino acids. J lost 4 bases, V lost 0 bases, and 1 base had no gene match. CDR3 region: CASSYSQGSDTQYF. The DNA for the CDR3 is TGTGCCAGCAGTTACTCACAGGGGTCAGATACGCAGTATTTT.

In this sample, this clone turned up a few times. The chain links TRBV11-1 to TRBJ2-7, with D unresolved. This CDR3 comprises 12 residues. The V gene lost 3 bases and the J gene lost 6 bases, with 9 bases spanning the gap. Germline CDR1 reads SGHAT; CDR2 reads FQDESV (reference sequence). CDR3 in amino acids: CASSFDFSEQYF. The CDR3 DNA follows: TGTGCCAGCAGCTTCGATTTTAGCGAGCAGTACTTC.

This clone came up once. The V and J genes are TRBV7-9 and TRBJ2-3; 9 nucleotides agree with TRBD2. Trimming removed 5 bases from V and 4 bases from J; junction bases left unmatched: 7. Germline V gene lookup returns CDR1 SEHNR and CDR2 FQNEAQ (reference sequence). The CDR3 covers 15 residues. The CDR3 nucleotides read TGTGCCAGCAGCAGAGCGGGAGGTAGGCCAGATACGCAGTATTTT. Its protein is CASSRAGGRPDTQYF. Drawing the rest from reference TRBV7-9 and TRBJ2-3, the complete variable domain is DTGVSQNPRHKITKRGQNVTFRCDPISEHNRLYWYRQTLGQGPEFLTYFQNEAQLEKSRLLSDRFSAERPKGSFSTLEIQRTEQGDSAMYLCASSRAGGRPDTQYFGPGTRLTVL.

The rearrangement links TRBV5-1 to TRBJ2-3, with D maybe TRBD1 (5 bases). Per germline, CDR1 SGHRS and CDR2 YFSETQ. Trimming shortened V by 0 bases and J by 1 base, and 12 bases separated the two germline ends. This CDR3 region has 16 residues. In DNA form, the CDR3 reads TGCGCCAGCAGCTTGGGCCTAGGGGCCCGCACAGATACGCAGTATTTT. Encoded protein: CASSLGLGARTDTQYF.

The J gene is TRBJ2-7, the V gene TRBV7-6; 10 bases agree with TRBD2. Germline CDR1 reads SGHVS; CDR2 reads FNYEAQ. The length of the CDR3 is 13 residues. CDR3 protein: CAPKGLASDEQYF. CDR3 nucleotides: TGTGCTCCAAAGGGACTAGCGTCCGACGAGCAGTACTTC.